This TCR beta chain was retrieved from a study of response to subunit inactivated influenza vaccine. Broader study findings: The authors suggested that few new T cells are recruited per seasonal influenza vaccination.

About this clonotype: Its antigen is undetermined.

This CDR3 is built from 16 residues. CDR1 LGHDT and CDR2 YNNKEL come from the germline V gene (reference sequence). Trimming cost V 6 bases and J 3 bases; bases outside gene matches: 8. One entry per CDR3 protein, called by TCRdb with MiXCR from the RT-PCR reads. In the table there are approximately 530,000 distinct CDR3 sequences, over 10% of which are singletons. The source material was PBMCs from blood, sampled about 6 weeks after vaccination. The receptor comes from a man in his forties or fifties who received an inactivated influenza vaccine. This chain joins TRBV3-1 and TRBJ2-2; TRBD2 agrees at 9 bases. This chain's CDR3 is CASSPLTSGYTGELFF. The CDR3 DNA is TGTGCCAGCAGTCCTCTGACTAGCGGTTACACCGGGGAGCTGTTTTTT.